These 19 T cell receptor beta chains were all obtained from the same sample, sequenced in a study of spatial heterogeneity in lung cancer. The antigens of these receptors remain unknown. Whole-study results and caveats: Within tumors, counts of expanded alpha and beta TCRs tracked tumor mutation counts.

Described time point: sample taken at primary tumor resection. TCRdb recomputed calls from the 5' RACE reads with MiXCR, one row per CDR3 protein. The data contain some 4,900 distinct CDR3 sequences, under 15% of them singletons. The sample was lung tumor tissue, taken at surgery. The receptors come from a female donor with early-stage non-small cell lung cancer.

This clonotype occurred many times. The V and J genes are TRBV4-1 and TRBJ2-1, with 8 bases identical to TRBD1. The germline gives CDR1 MGHRA, CDR2 YSYEKL. The CDR3 has 19 amino acids. J was trimmed by 4 bases and V by 1 base; bases with no gene match: 15. The CDR3 loop is CASSQAGPKTGGIYNEQFF. In DNA form, the CDR3 reads TGCGCCAGCAGCCAAGCAGGGCCCAAAACAGGGGGTATATACAATGAGCAGTTCTTC.

This clonotype is medium-sized. The chain carries TRBV19 and TRBJ2-1; D might be TRBD1 or TRBD2, each matching 7 bases. V was pared by 11 bases and J by 4 bases, with 15 bases between. The CDR3 is 13 residues long. Germline loops: CDR1 LNHDA, CDR2 SQIVND (reference sequence). CDR3 sequence reads: CASQGGFYNEQFF. The CDR3, as DNA: TGTGCCTCCCAGGGGGGGTTTTACAATGAGCAGTTCTTC. Variable domain in full (rest from reference TRBV19 and TRBJ2-1): DGGITQSPKYLFRKEGQNVTLSCEQNLNHDAMYWYRQDPGQGLRLIYYSQIVNDFQKGDIAEGYSVSREKKESFPLTVTSAQKNPTAFYLCASQGGFYNEQFFGPGTRLTVL.

By its share, this clonotype is medium-sized. The chain carries TRBV19 and TRBJ1-5, with no clear D. Germline CDR1 reads LNHDA; CDR2 reads SQIVND (reference sequence). V shed 7 bases and J shed 4 bases, with 14 bases lying between them. The CDR3 has 14 amino acids. The CDR3 DNA reads TGTGCCAGTACCCAAGGACCCTGGAATCAGCCCCAGCATTTT. It encodes CASTQGPWNQPQHF.

This clonotype was detected ten times or more. This chain joins TRBV12-3 or TRBV12-4 and TRBJ2-5; D call uncertain. The V end lost 6 bases, the J end lost 5 bases, and 10 bases lay between the germline ends. The CDR3 is 12 amino acids. The CDR3 coding sequence is TGTGCCAGCAGCTCCCAGTTGGAGACCCAGTACTTC. Its protein product is CASSSQLETQYF.

In its sample, this clonotype is medium-sized. The chain links TRBV29-1 to TRBJ2-6; D is uncertain. Per germline, CDR1 SQVTM and CDR2 ANQGSEA. V lost 1 base and J 3 bases, leaving 7 bases between the germline ends. The CDR3 consists of 14 residues. The CDR3 sequence: CSVEASLGANVLTF. CDR3 nucleotide sequence: TGCAGCGTTGAAGCGTCTCTTGGGGCCAACGTCCTGACTTTC.

This clonotype is categorized as medium-sized. The CDR3 nucleotides read TGTGCCAGCAGCTTGGGGACAGGGCGGAGGACAGATACGCAGTATTTT. Protein: CASSLGTGRRTDTQYF. V and J are TRBV5-6 and TRBJ2-3, with 8 bases aligning to TRBD1. CDR3 length: 16 residues. V lost 0 bases to trimming and J lost 3 bases; unmatched junction nucleotides: 6. The germline V gene encodes CDR1 SGHDT and CDR2 YYEEEE.

This clonotype counts as medium-sized (0.01 to 0.1%). The rearrangement joins TRBV6-5 to TRBJ2-5, with 7 nucleotides matching TRBD1. Trimming removed 6 bases from V and 3 bases from J; junction bases left unmatched: 10. The CDR3 covers 15 residues. The V gene's germline CDR1 is MNHEY and CDR2 SVGAGI. In nucleotides, the CDR3 is TGTGCCAGCAGCCCTACAGGGGTCCCTAAAGAGACCCAGTACTTC. This translates into CASSPTGVPKETQYF.

This clonotype is deemed medium-sized. The chain is built from TRBV10-1 and TRBJ2-2; D is ambiguous. Germline lookup yields CDR1 WNHNN and CDR2 SYGVQD (reference sequence). CDR3 length: 12 amino acids. Trimming removed 2 bases at V and 6 bases at J, with 4 bases between. As DNA, the CDR3 is TGCGCCAGCAGTGAGGGAGCCGGGGAGCTGTTTTTT. Its translation is CASSEGAGELFF.

This clonotype has a handful of counts. J is TRBJ2-2 and V is TRBV7-8; TRBD2 aligns across 8 bases. The CDR3 loop spans 15 amino acids. The ends lost 5 bases at V and 6 bases at J; junction bases unmatched: 8. Germline V gives CDR1 SGHVS, CDR2 FQNEAQ. CDR3 nucleotide sequence: TGTGCCAGCAGCCCCACTAGCGGAGGCGCCGGGGAGCTGTTTTTT. Its translation is CASSPTSGGAGELFF.

This clonotype showed up just a few times. The rearrangement links TRBV12-3 or TRBV12-4 to TRBJ2-1, with a tentative D call TRBD1 (6 bases). CDR3 length equals 15 residues. The V end lost 6 bases, the J end lost 0 bases, and 12 bases lay between the germline ends. The CDR3 DNA reads TGTGCCAGCAGCTCGACAGGCTACTCCTACAATGAGCAGTTCTTC. Its protein is CASSSTGYSYNEQFF.

The CDR3 spells CASSPPAGRDIQYF. CDR3 nucleotide sequence: TGTGCCAGCAGCCCCCCGGCTGGACGGGACATTCAGTACTTC. The rearrangement links TRBV7-8 to TRBJ2-4; no clear D gene. CDR3 length equals 14 residues. V was pared by 5 bases and J by 8 bases, with 16 bases between. The germline CDR1 and CDR2 sequences are SGHVS and FQNEAQ.

By share, this clonotype ranks as medium-sized (0.01 to 0.1%). The chain is built from TRBV15 and TRBJ1-4, with unresolved D. Between the trimmed V and J ends, which lost 0 bases and 7 bases, there was a span of 12 bases. Germline CDR1 LNHNV, CDR2 YYDKDF (reference sequence). CDR3 length: 15 residues. The CDR3 nucleotides read TGTGCCACCAGCAGAGATCGGGGAGAATTTGAAAAACTGTTTTTT. It is translated as CATSRDRGEFEKLFF. Filled out from reference TRBV15 and TRBJ1-4, the complete variable domain reads DAMVIQNPRYQVTQFGKPVTLSCSQTLNHNVMYWYQQKSSQAPKLLFHYYDKDFNNEADTPDNFQSRRPNTSFCFLDIRSPGLGDTAMYLCATSRDRGEFEKLFFGSGTQLSVL.

This clonotype appeared many times. The gene calls are TRBV7-8 and TRBJ2-5; D ambiguous. The V gene's germline CDR1 is SGHVS and CDR2 FQNEAQ. The CDR3 runs 12 residues. V was cut by 1 base and J by 5 bases, with 5 bases left in between. This CDR3 is CASSLVAETQYF. DNA of the CDR3: TGTGCCAGCAGCTTAGTTGCGGAGACCCAGTACTTC.

The CDR3 spells CASTRQGEVTEAFF. CDR3 nucleotide sequence: TGTGCCAGCACCCGACAGGGGGAAGTTACTGAAGCTTTCTTT. V and J are TRBV12-3 or TRBV12-4 and TRBJ1-1, with 9 bases fitting TRBD1. V shed 7 bases and J 5 bases; nucleotides not matched to a gene: 8. This CDR3 is built from 14 residues.

By frequency in the sample, this clonotype is medium-sized. V and J are TRBV7-9 and TRBJ2-2; TRBD1 matches 7 bases. The germline CDR1 and CDR2 sequences are SEHNR and FQNEAQ (reference sequence). V lost 3 bases to trimming and J lost 7 bases; unmatched junction nucleotides: 5. This CDR3 spans 14 amino acids. The CDR3 is CASSFRQGIGELFF. Here the CDR3 DNA reads TGTGCCAGCAGCTTCCGACAGGGAATCGGGGAGCTGTTTTTT. Together with reference TRBV7-9 and TRBJ2-2, the CDR3 gives the full variable domain: DTGVSQNPRHKITKRGQNVTFRCDPISEHNRLYWYRQTLGQGPEFLTYFQNEAQLEKSRLLSDRFSAERPKGSFSTLEIQRTEQGDSAMYLCASSFRQGIGELFFGEGSRLTVL.

The chain links TRBV9 to TRBJ1-3; TRBD1 is a possible D gene (5 bases). Germline assignment: CDR1 SGDLS and CDR2 YYNGEE. CDR3 size: 17 residues. The V gene lost 4 bases and the J gene lost 0 bases, with 17 bases spanning the gap. The CDR3 region has the DNA TGTGCCAGCAGCTCACAACAGGACCCCCACTCTGGAAACACCATATATTTT. Translation gives CASSSQQDPHSGNTIYF.

By share, this clonotype counts as medium-sized. V and J are TRBV9 and TRBJ1-6, with D perhaps matching TRBD1 (5 bases). Germline V gene sequence: CDR1 SGDLS, CDR2 YYNGEE. V lost 4 bases to trimming and J lost 4 bases, with 9 bases between them. CDR3 length: 14 amino acids. CDR3 DNA: TGTGCCAGCAGCCAGACAGTATATAATTCACCCCTCCACTTT. It translates to CASSQTVYNSPLHF.

This clonotype was detected a few times. The V gene is TRBV7-8, the J gene TRBJ2-7; 11 bases are a match to TRBD2. Germline trimming cut 5 bases from V and 1 base from J; bases unmatched to any gene: 4. The V gene's germline CDR1 is SGHVS and CDR2 FQNEAQ. This CDR3 has 15 amino acids. The CDR3, as DNA: TGTGCCAGCAGCGCAGGACTAGCGGGTTCCTACGAGCAGTACTTC. Its protein is CASSAGLAGSYEQYF.

Ten or more counts support this clonotype. The chain links TRBV2 to TRBJ1-4; perhaps TRBD1 as D (6 bases). The length of the CDR3 is 15 residues. Germline-derived CDR1 and CDR2 are SNHLY and FYNNEI. Trimming stripped 3 bases from V and 4 bases from J, with 12 bases between. The CDR3 here is CASSDRGLDNEKLFF. The CDR3 DNA is TGTGCCAGCAGTGACAGGGGTTTAGATAATGAAAAACTGTTTTTT.